The 2 T cell receptor beta chains below come from one sample, sequenced in a study of CD4 T cells in relation to SARS-CoV-2 and coronaviruses. Using immunoSEQ multiplex PCR, the repertoire was profiled, and TCRdb retains in-frame clones only, with some absent. This sample has over 40,000 clones, with approximately 84% found just once. No antigen has been identified for these receptors. The sample taken for sequencing was naive CD4+ T cells from PBMCs, cultured in vitro. Stated subset: naive CD4+ T cells isolated by negative enrichment. These receptors all come from an adult with COVID-19.

J is TRBJ2-5 and V is TRBV18; no definite D call. V shed 1 base and J shed 1 base, with 7 bases lying between them. The V gene's germline CDR1 is KGHSH and CDR2 LQKENI. The CDR3 covers 14 residues. CDR3 nucleotide sequence: TGTGCCAGCTCACCACAAAGAAGCCAAGAGACCCAGTACTTC. Translated: CASSPQRSQETQYF.

This clone is large in the sample. This chain joins TRBV5-4 and TRBJ2-7, with 11 bases fitting TRBD2. Germline values: CDR1 SGHNT, CDR2 YYREEE (reference sequence). V lost 4 bases to trimming and J lost 5 bases; unmatched junction nucleotides: 5. This CDR3 spans 14 amino acids. The CDR3 DNA follows: TGTGCCAGCAGCGATAGCGGGAGGGACAACGAGCAGTACTTC. It codes for CASSDSGRDNEQYF.